The clone carrying this T cell receptor beta chain was counted many times. The sample is drawn from a study of T-cell reconstitution after alpha-beta-depleted transplantation in children. For TCRbeta, the library was prepared with unique molecular identifiers. TCRdb reprocessed the PCR reads via MiXCR and lists one record per CDR3 protein. This table has 350,000 to 450,000 distinct CDR3 sequences, less than 15% appearing once. Germline CDR1 SGHAT, CDR2 FQDESV (reference sequence). V dropped 1 base and J dropped 5 bases, with 8 bases sitting between them. The CDR3 spans 13 residues. The chain has TRBV11-1 and TRBJ2-5; the D is unclear. This TCR was recovered from a human donor who donated a stem cell graft to a child with Fanconi anemia. Source: PBMCs, taken from the stem cell graft. As DNA, the CDR3 is TGTGCCAGCAGCTTAGACTATCAGGAGACCCAGTACTTC. Amino acids: CASSLDYQETQYF.